The rows below give T cell receptor beta chains drawn from one sample of a study of CD8 T cells in Susac syndrome. One entry per CDR3 protein results from TCRdb running MiXCR on the immunoSEQ multiplex PCR reads. The sample lists about 210,000 distinct CDR3 sequences, approximately 95% occurring once. Sequenced sample: CD4+ T cells from PBMCs. All receptors derive from a human donor with multiple sclerosis. CDR3s include the opening cysteine and the closing phenylalanine or tryptophan. The order of the fields is J gene, CDR3 length, clone size, V gene, D gene, CDR3 protein, CDR3 DNA. The D gene is left open where the match is weak. A clone size is listed for some rows: how often the clone was seen (once, few, many), or a class if it is expanded.

>TRBJ1-1|15|.|TRBV25-1|.
CASSRRSTETTEAFF
TGTGCCAGCAGTAGGAGGTCTACGGAAACCACTGAAGCTTTCTTT
>TRBJ1-1|11|.|TRBV11-1|.
CASSPTHVAFF
TGTGCCAGCAGCCCGACTCATGTGGCTTTCTTT
>TRBJ1-2|13|.|TRBV10-3|TRBD1
CAIRRGQGNGYTF
TGTGCCATCAGAAGGGGACAGGGGAATGGCTACACCTTC
>TRBJ1-1|15|.|TRBV27|TRBD1
CASSRLQGAWGKAFF
TGTGCCAGCAGTAGACTCCAGGGGGCCTGGGGAAAAGCTTTCTTT
>TRBJ2-7|16|once|TRBV5-1|.
CASSLEGSNPIYEQYF
TGCGCCAGCAGCTTGGAGGGCAGCAACCCGATCTACGAGCAGTACTTC
>TRBJ1-6|13|.|TRBV20-1|.
CSAMDTVGSPLHF
TGCAGTGCCATGGATACAGTGGGTTCACCCCTCCACTTT
>TRBJ2-7|14|.|TRBV6-6|.
CASSYDGVRGEQYF
TGTGCCAGCAGTTACGACGGGGTCCGAGGCGAGCAGTACTTC
>TRBJ2-1|14|.|TRBV15|TRBD2
CATSRPSGSAEQFF
TGTGCCACCAGCAGACCTAGCGGGAGCGCCGAGCAGTTCTTC
>TRBJ1-5|13|.|TRBV5-1|.
CASSLTADQPQHF
TGCGCCAGCAGCTTGACAGCCGATCAGCCCCAGCATTTT
>TRBJ2-7|15|.|TRBV5-1|.
CASSTGGSDTYEQYF
TGCGCCAGCAGCACCGGGGGTAGCGATACCTACGAGCAGTACTTC
>TRBJ2-7|15|.|TRBV19|.
CASSPRGLGSYEQYF
TGTGCCAGTAGTCCTAGGGGCCTAGGCTCCTACGAGCAGTACTTC
>TRBJ2-7|16|.|TRBV27|TRBD1
CASSLSQGPDSYEQYF
TGTGCCAGCAGTTTATCACAGGGGCCGGACTCTTACGAGCAGTACTTC
>TRBJ2-7|13|.|TRBV19|.
CASSIEHTYEQYF
TGTGCCAGTAGTATTGAACATACTTACGAGCAGTACTTC
>TRBJ1-2|14|.|TRBV12-3/TRBV12-4|.
CASRRPGGADGYTF
TGTGCCAGCAGACGTCCGGGGGGCGCTGATGGCTACACCTTC
>TRBJ2-1|12|.|TRBV19|.
CASSITYYEQFF
TGTGCCAGTAGTATTACGTACTATGAGCAGTTCTTC
>TRBJ2-1|11|.|TRBV20-1|.
CSARWGAAQFF
TGCAGTGCTAGATGGGGGGCAGCGCAGTTCTTC
>TRBJ2-7|17|.|TRBV4-1|.
CASSPGEGGGSSYEQYF
TGCGCCAGCAGCCCAGGCGAGGGGGGAGGATCCTCCTACGAGCAGTACTTC
>TRBJ1-2|12|.|TRBV20-1|TRBD1
CSARTGENGYTF
TGCAGTGCTAGAACAGGGGAGAATGGCTACACCTTC
>TRBJ2-7|14|.|TRBV2|TRBD1
CASTRDRGFHEQYF
TGTGCCAGCACCCGGGACAGGGGGTTCCACGAGCAGTACTTC
>TRBJ2-1|14|.|TRBV12-3/TRBV12-4|.
CASSSLPSYNEQFF
TGTGCCAGCAGTTCCCTCCCCTCCTACAATGAGCAGTTCTTC
>TRBJ1-3|12|.|TRBV30|.
CAWNLDSAPIYF
TGTGCCTGGAACCTCGATAGTGCCCCCATATATTTT
>TRBJ2-1|18|.|TRBV11-3|TRBD2
CASSIAAGLAGGYNEQFF
TGTGCCAGCAGCATCGCGGCTGGGCTAGCGGGAGGCTACAATGAGCAGTTCTTC
>TRBJ2-1|15|once|TRBV30|.
CASTRGAATPNEQFF
TGTGCCAGCACGCGAGGGGCGGCGACACCCAATGAGCAGTTCTTC
>TRBJ1-1|13|.|TRBV13|.
CASSMDRYTEAFF
TGTGCCAGCAGCATGGACAGATACACTGAAGCTTTCTTT
>TRBJ2-2|15|.|TRBV29-1|.
CSVSLMSTNTGELFF
TGCAGCGTCTCCCTAATGAGCACGAACACCGGGGAGCTGTTTTTT
>TRBJ2-4|16|.|TRBV3-1|.
CASRNSALLAKNIQYF
TGTGCCAGCAGAAACAGCGCTTTACTAGCCAAAAACATTCAGTACTTC
>TRBJ1-6|12|.|TRBV20-1|.
CSAPMRNSPLHF
TGCAGTGCTCCTATGCGTAATTCACCCCTCCACTTT
>TRBJ1-5|14|.|TRBV6-6|.
CASTVGRGHQPQHF
TGTGCCAGCACCGTAGGCAGGGGCCATCAGCCCCAGCATTTT
>TRBJ2-1|15|.|TRBV3-1|TRBD2
CASSHELAGGNEQFF
TGTGCCAGCAGCCATGAACTAGCGGGCGGGAATGAGCAGTTCTTC
>TRBJ2-7|14|.|TRBV9|.
CASSVGDISYEQYF
TGTGCCAGCAGCGTTGGGGACATTTCCTACGAGCAGTACTTC
>TRBJ2-5|13|few|TRBV14|.
CASSQGLGETQYF
TGTGCCAGCAGCCAGGGCCTGGGAGAGACCCAGTACTTC
>TRBJ1-5|18|.|TRBV7-9|.
CASSLELSGIRSNQPQHF
TGTGCCAGCAGCTTAGAACTATCAGGGATCCGTAGCAATCAGCCCCAGCATTTT
>TRBJ1-2|13|.|TRBV6-5|.
CASRPDGTYGYTF
TGTGCCAGCAGACCCGACGGAACCTATGGCTACACCTTC
>TRBJ1-4|16|.|TRBV18|.
CASSPRGITTNEKLFF
TGTGCCAGCTCACCACGCGGGATCACAACTAATGAAAAACTGTTTTTT
>TRBJ2-7|17|.|TRBV27|TRBD2
CASSRKGVAGVSYEQYF
TGTGCCAGCAGTCGGAAGGGTGTAGCGGGAGTATCCTACGAGCAGTACTTC
>TRBJ2-1|11|few|TRBV12-3/TRBV12-4|.
CASRGYNEQFF
TGTGCCAGCAGGGGGTACAATGAGCAGTTCTTC
>TRBJ1-6|12|.|TRBV18|.
CASSLEDSVTHF
TGTGCCAGCTCACTCGAGGACAGTGTTACCCACTTT
>TRBJ2-7|15|.|TRBV2|.
CASSTRLLADYEQYF
TGTGCCAGCAGTACGCGCCTGTTGGCCGACTACGAGCAGTACTTC
>TRBJ2-7|12|.|TRBV28|.
CASLGRAYEQYF
TGTGCCAGCCTTGGTAGGGCCTACGAGCAGTACTTC
>TRBJ1-5|18|.|TRBV12-3/TRBV12-4|TRBD1
CASSEDRPGTGGDQPQHF
TGTGCCAGCTCCGAGGATCGCCCCGGGACAGGGGGCGATCAGCCCCAGCATTTT
>TRBJ2-3|14|.|TRBV20-1|TRBD2
CSAGTSGRADTQYF
TGCAGTGCGGGGACTAGCGGGAGGGCAGATACGCAGTATTTT
>TRBJ2-7|13|.|TRBV12-3/TRBV12-4|.
CASREVPGGEQYF
TGTGCCAGCAGGGAAGTCCCCGGCGGAGAGCAGTACTTC
>TRBJ1-3|13|.|TRBV29-1|.
CSVGPGAGNTIYF
TGCAGCGTTGGCCCAGGGGCTGGAAACACCATATATTTT
>TRBJ1-2|16|.|TRBV12-3/TRBV12-4|TRBD1
CASSSIRDREYYGYTF
TGTGCCAGCAGTTCAATCCGGGACAGAGAATACTATGGCTACACCTTC
>TRBJ2-3|15|.|TRBV6-5|TRBD2
CASNAIAGRMDTQYF
TGTGCCAGCAATGCAATAGCGGGGCGGATGGATACGCAGTATTTT
>TRBJ2-1|14|.|TRBV3-1|.
CASSQGGPYNEQFF
TGTGCCAGCAGCCAAGGGGGACCCTACAATGAGCAGTTCTTC
>TRBJ2-5|15|.|TRBV9|.
CASSLGTPSLPTQYF
TGTGCCAGCAGCCTTGGGACTCCGAGTCTTCCGACCCAGTACTTC
>TRBJ2-4|12|.|TRBV12-5|TRBD1
CASGTGENIQYF
TGTGCTAGTGGGACAGGGGAAAACATTCAGTACTTC
>TRBJ1-1|17|.|TRBV5-1|TRBD1
CASRLNSGTGINTEAFF
TGCGCCAGCAGACTCAACTCCGGGACAGGGATAAACACTGAAGCTTTCTTT
>TRBJ2-7|14|.|TRBV20-1|.
CSARRPGGGYEQYF
TGCAGTGCTAGGCGCCCCGGTGGGGGCTACGAGCAGTACTTC
>TRBJ1-2|14|.|TRBV27|.
CASSFQGRNYGYTF
TGTGCCAGCAGTTTTCAGGGTCGGAACTATGGCTACACCTTC
>TRBJ2-3|15|.|TRBV4-1|.
CASSQVTPGTDTQYF
TGCGCCAGCAGCCAGGTAACCCCCGGCACAGATACGCAGTATTTT
>TRBJ2-3|17|.|TRBV4-2|.
CASSQGTTLHGTDTQYF
TGTGCCAGCAGCCAAGGGACCACACTACATGGCACAGATACGCAGTATTTT
>TRBJ2-2|15|.|TRBV5-1|TRBD2
CASTLAGTNTGELFF
TGCGCCAGCACCCTAGCGGGAACGAACACCGGGGAGCTGTTTTTT
>TRBJ2-7|13|.|TRBV30|.
CAWSEGGRVEQYF
TGTGCCTGGAGTGAGGGGGGCAGGGTAGAGCAGTACTTC
>TRBJ1-2|14|few|TRBV9|.
CASSVDSGNYGYTF
TGTGCCAGCAGCGTAGATTCAGGAAACTATGGCTACACCTTC
>TRBJ2-7|16|.|TRBV3-1|.
CASSRRRTQTSYEQYF
TGTGCCAGCAGTCGTCGCAGGACACAAACCTCCTACGAGCAGTACTTC